The clone carrying this TCR beta chain was detected once. Its antigen is currently unknown. These data are taken from a study of neoadjuvant anti-PD-1 for oral cavity cancer. Overall study: Patients without progression received a fourth nivolumab dose around day 43, then surgical resection on days 50-56. Whole-study findings and limits: TCR analyses covered only three patients per response group. Pretreatment Treg/Th17 ratio correlated inversely with post-treatment tumor clonality.

Clones were sequenced by immunoSEQ multiplex PCR, and TCRdb holds only the in-frame ones, with some missing. The sample consists of nearly 15,000 clones, around 36% of them appearing once. Germline V gene sequence: CDR1 SGHNT, CDR2 YYREEE (reference sequence). J lost 4 bases, V lost 1 base, and 10 bases had no gene match. The CDR3 runs 16 residues. This sample's time point: after neoadjuvant nivolumab, at surgical resection. The material was tumor tissue, obtained after nivolumab (anti-PD-1) treatment. The V and J genes are TRBV5-4 and TRBJ2-5, with 7 nucleotides matching TRBD2. The receptor's source is a person aged 35-80 years with oral cavity squamous cell carcinoma. The CDR3 here is CASSLNSGGGTETQYF. The DNA of the CDR3 is TGTGCCAGCAGCTTGAATTCTGGCGGGGGTACAGAGACCCAGTACTTC.